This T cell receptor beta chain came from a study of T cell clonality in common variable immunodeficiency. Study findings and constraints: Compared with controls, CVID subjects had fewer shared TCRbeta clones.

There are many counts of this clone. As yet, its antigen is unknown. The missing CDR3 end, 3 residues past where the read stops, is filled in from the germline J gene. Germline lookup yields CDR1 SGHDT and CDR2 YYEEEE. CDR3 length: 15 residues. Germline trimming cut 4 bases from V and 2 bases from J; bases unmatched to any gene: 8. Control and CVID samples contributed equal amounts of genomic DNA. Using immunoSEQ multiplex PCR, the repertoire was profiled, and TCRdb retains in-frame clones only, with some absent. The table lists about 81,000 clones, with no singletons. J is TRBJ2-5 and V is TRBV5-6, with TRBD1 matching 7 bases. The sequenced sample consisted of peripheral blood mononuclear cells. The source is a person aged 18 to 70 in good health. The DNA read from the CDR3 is TGTGCCAGCAGCCCGACAGGGATGGAACAAGAGACC. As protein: CASSPTGMEQET. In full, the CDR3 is CASSPTGMEQETQYF.